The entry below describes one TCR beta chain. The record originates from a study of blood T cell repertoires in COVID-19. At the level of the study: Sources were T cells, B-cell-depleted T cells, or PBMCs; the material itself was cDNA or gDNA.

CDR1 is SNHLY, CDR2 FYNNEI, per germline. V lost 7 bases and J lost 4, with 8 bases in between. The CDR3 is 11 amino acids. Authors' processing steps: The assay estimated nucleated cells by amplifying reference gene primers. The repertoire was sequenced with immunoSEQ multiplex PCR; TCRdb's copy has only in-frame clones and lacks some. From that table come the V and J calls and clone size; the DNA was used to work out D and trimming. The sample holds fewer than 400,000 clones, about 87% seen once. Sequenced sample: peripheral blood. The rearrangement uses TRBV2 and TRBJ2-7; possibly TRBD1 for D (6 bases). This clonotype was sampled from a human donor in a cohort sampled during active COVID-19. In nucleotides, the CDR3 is TGTGCCAGCATGAGGGGGTACGAGCAGTACTTC. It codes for CASMRGYEQYF. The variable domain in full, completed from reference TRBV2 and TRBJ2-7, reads EPEVTQTPSHQVTQMGQEVILRCVPISNHLYFYWYRQILGQKVEFLVSFYNNEISEKSEIFDDQFSVERPDGSNFTLKIRSTKLEDSAMYFCASMRGYEQYFGPGTRLTVT.